These 17 T cell receptor beta chains were sequenced from one sample in a study of blood T cell repertoires in COVID-19. Sequencing was performed with immunoSEQ multiplex PCR; in TCRdb, only in-frame clones are kept and a portion is missing. The data hold over 200,000 clones, with approximately 90% observed a single time. The sequenced sample was peripheral blood. The receptors were sampled from a man between 60 and 75 years old with COVID-19, enrolled during active disease.

This chain joins TRBV7-9 and TRBJ1-2, with a weak D call TRBD1 (6 bases). This CDR3 is built from 14 residues. Germline loops: CDR1 SEHNR, CDR2 FQNEAQ (reference sequence). V was clipped by 5 bases and J by 1 base, with 11 bases between them. The CDR3 reads CASSSQQGNYGYTF. The DNA for the CDR3 is TGTGCCAGCAGCAGTCAACAGGGTAACTATGGCTACACCTTC.

V is TRBV5-1 and J is TRBJ1-1; D unresolved. V shed 0 bases and J shed 3 bases, with 15 bases lying between them. Germline CDR1 and CDR2: SGHRS and YFSETQ. There are 16 residues in the CDR3. CDR3 DNA: TGCGCCAGCAGCTTGGTGGGTTTGAGAGGCGACACTGAAGCTTTCTTT. This translates into CASSLVGLRGDTEAFF. Supplemented by reference TRBV5-1 and TRBJ1-1, the full variable domain reads KAGVTQTPRYLIKTRGQQVTLSCSPISGHRSVSWYQQTPGQGLQFLFEYFSETQRNKGNFPGRFSGRQFSNSRSEMNVSTLELGDSALYLCASSLVGLRGDTEAFFGQGTRLTVV.

The V call is TRBV18, the J call TRBJ2-1, with 9 bases matching TRBD2. Germline-derived CDR1 and CDR2 are KGHSH and LQKENI. The CDR3 consists of 13 residues. With V trimmed by 5 bases and J by 7 bases, 3 bases remained unmatched. CDR3 sequence: CASSESGRNEQFF. CDR3 nucleotide sequence: TGTGCCAGCTCAGAAAGCGGGAGGAATGAGCAGTTCTTC. Together with reference TRBV18 and TRBJ2-1, the CDR3 gives the full variable domain: NAGVMQNPRHLVRRRGQEARLRCSPMKGHSHVYWYRQLPEEGLKFMVYLQKENIIDESGMPKERFSAEFPKEGPSILRIQQVVRGDSAAYFCASSESGRNEQFFGPGTRLTVL.

The chain recombines TRBV5-5 with TRBJ2-7, with 7 bases fitting TRBD1. The CDR3 is 16 amino acids. V shed 1 base and J 3 bases; nucleotides not matched to a gene: 10. Looked up from germline, CDR1 is SGHKS and CDR2 is YYEKEE (reference sequence). In DNA form, the CDR3 reads TGTGCCAGCAGCTTGATGGGTGGACAGGCAATCTACGAGCAGTACTTC. Its translation: CASSLMGGQAIYEQYF.

V usage is TRBV12-3 or TRBV12-4 and J usage is TRBJ2-3; no firm D call. This CDR3 region has 13 residues. V was trimmed by 6 bases and J by 3 bases, leaving 10 bases between them. The CDR3 DNA is TGTGCCAGCAGCGCTACCGGGACAGATACGCAGTATTTT. It codes for CASSATGTDTQYF.

This clone has just one count. This chain links TRBV7-8 with TRBJ1-2; D unclear. CDR3 length: 13 residues. Trimming cost V 1 base and J 2 bases, with 5 bases left between them. The germline gives CDR1 SGHVS, CDR2 FQNEAQ. The CDR3 here is CASSLVQNYGYTF. Here the CDR3 DNA reads TGTGCCAGCAGCTTAGTACAGAACTATGGCTACACCTTC.

Here the CDR3 reads CASSLQVTGELFF. DNA for the CDR3: TGTGCCAGCAGTTTACAGGTCACCGGGGAGCTGTTTTTT. This sequence joins TRBV27 and TRBJ2-2; D call uncertain. Germline-derived CDR1 and CDR2 are MNHEY and SMNVEV (reference sequence). Trimming took 2 bases from V and 4 from J, leaving 5 bases between them. The CDR3 extends over 13 amino acids.

The rearrangement links TRBV20-1 to TRBJ2-5; D is undetermined. Germline CDR1 and CDR2: DFQATT and SNEGSKA (reference sequence). V lost 3 bases, J lost 3 bases, and 11 bases lay in between. The CDR3 runs to 13 residues. The CDR3 DNA follows: TGCAGTGCTAGTGGGTCCGCAGAAGAGACCCAGTACTTC. This encodes CSASGSAEETQYF.

The gene calls are TRBV2 and TRBJ2-3; 7 bases match TRBD2. This CDR3 is 13 amino acids long. Germline V gene lookup returns CDR1 SNHLY and CDR2 FYNNEI. V gave up 11 bases and J gave up 8 bases; unmatched junction bases: 13. The CDR3 is CAGGGTPGGTQYF. CDR3 in DNA: TGTGCCGGGGGAGGGACTCCGGGTGGTACGCAGTATTTT.

This chain connects TRBV7-2 to TRBJ2-2; 9 bases are a match to TRBD2. Germline CDR1 is SGHTA and CDR2 is FQGNSA. The length of the CDR3 is 16 residues. V gave up 5 bases and J gave up 1 base; unmatched junction bases: 5. The CDR3 loop is CASSTQLAGNTGELFF. The CDR3 region has the DNA TGTGCCAGCAGCACCCAACTAGCGGGGAACACCGGGGAGCTGTTTTTT.

Only one count was recorded for this clone. This chain connects TRBV5-1 to TRBJ2-1, with D unclear. The length of the CDR3 is 15 residues. Germline CDR1 and CDR2: SGHRS and YFSETQ. V was cut by 0 bases and J by 6 bases, with 13 bases left in between. DNA of the CDR3: TGCGCCAGCAGCTTGGATGGCGGTCTGGGCAATGAGCAGTTCTTC. Translation gives CASSLDGGLGNEQFF. The whole variable domain, remainder taken from reference TRBV5-1 and TRBJ2-1, is KAGVTQTPRYLIKTRGQQVTLSCSPISGHRSVSWYQQTPGQGLQFLFEYFSETQRNKGNFPGRFSGRQFSNSRSEMNVSTLELGDSALYLCASSLDGGLGNEQFFGPGTRLTVL.

The rearrangement joins TRBV5-6 to TRBJ1-6; D is unclear. Germline assignment: CDR1 SGHDT and CDR2 YYEEEE. The CDR3 runs to 15 residues. Trimming removed 4 bases at V and 2 bases at J, with 10 bases between. CDR3 sequence: CASSGEATYNSPLHF. CDR3 coding DNA: TGTGCCAGCAGCGGGGAGGCGACCTATAATTCACCCCTCCACTTT.

The chain joins TRBV28 to TRBJ2-7, with D unresolved. V lost 3 bases and J lost 0, with 9 bases in between. This CDR3 has 14 amino acids. Germline V CDR1 and CDR2: MDHEN, SYDVKM. CDR3 DNA: TGTGCCAGCAGTTTTAGTTGGAGCTCCTACGAGCAGTACTTC. Translation gives CASSFSWSSYEQYF.

The chain recombines TRBV27 with TRBJ1-5, with D possibly matching TRBD1 (6 bases). This CDR3 is built from 14 residues. Germline CDR1 is MNHEY and CDR2 is SMNVEV (reference sequence). The ends were cut back, 5 bases at V and 3 bases at J, with 11 bases in the middle. The CDR3 protein is CASSLTGHNQPQHF. CDR3 DNA sequence: TGTGCCAGCAGTCTTACAGGGCACAATCAGCCCCAGCATTTT.

The chain has TRBV7-2 and TRBJ1-2, with 9 bases lining up with TRBD1. The germline V gene encodes CDR1 SGHTA and CDR2 FQGNSA. Trimming took 4 bases from V and 8 from J; bases not matched to a gene: 8. This CDR3 region has 14 residues. In DNA form, the CDR3 reads TGTGCCAGCAGCTCGGGACAGGGTAATCAGGGCTACACCTTC. This codes for CASSSGQGNQGYTF.

The chain recombines TRBV5-1 with TRBJ2-3, with a weak D call TRBD1 (7 bases). V was shortened by 4 bases and J by 8 bases, with 17 bases between the two germline ends. This CDR3 spans 14 amino acids. Germline loops: CDR1 SGHRS, CDR2 YFSETQ. CDR3 sequence: CASSTDQGGGTQYF. CDR3 DNA: TGCGCCAGCAGCACCGACCAGGGGGGCGGTACGCAGTATTTT.

The chain's CDR3 is CASSEASGSSTDTQYF. Written as DNA, the CDR3 is TGTGCCAGCAGTGAGGCTAGCGGGAGTAGCACAGATACGCAGTATTTT. The chain combines TRBV2 with TRBJ2-3, with 10 bases lining up with TRBD2. The CDR3 is made up of 16 amino acids. CDR1 and CDR2 (germline): SNHLY, FYNNEI. V gave up 3 bases and J gave up 0 bases; unmatched junction bases: 3.